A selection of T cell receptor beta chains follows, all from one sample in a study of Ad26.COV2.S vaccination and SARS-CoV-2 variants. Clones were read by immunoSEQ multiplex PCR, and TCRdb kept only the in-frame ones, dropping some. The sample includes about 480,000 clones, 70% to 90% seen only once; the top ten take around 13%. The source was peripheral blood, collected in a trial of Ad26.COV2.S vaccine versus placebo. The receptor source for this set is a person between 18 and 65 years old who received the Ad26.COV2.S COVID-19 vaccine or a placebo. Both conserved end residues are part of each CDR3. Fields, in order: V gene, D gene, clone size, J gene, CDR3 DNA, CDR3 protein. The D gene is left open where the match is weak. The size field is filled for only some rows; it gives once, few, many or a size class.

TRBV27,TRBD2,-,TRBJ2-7,TGTGCCAGCAGTTTAGCGGGAGGGGACTACGAGCAGTACTTC,CASSLAGGDYEQYF
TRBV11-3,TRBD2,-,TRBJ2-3,TGTGCCAGCAGCTTGAGCCTAGCGGATTCTAGCACAGATACGCAGTATTTT,CASSLSLADSSTDTQYF
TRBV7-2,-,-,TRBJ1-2,TGTGCCAGCAGCTTAGTTGAATCCTATGGCTACACCTTC,CASSLVESYGYTF
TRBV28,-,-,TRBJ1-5,TGTGCCAGCAGCCCCCTAAGCAATCAGCCCCAGCATTTT,CASSPLSNQPQHF
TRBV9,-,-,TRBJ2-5,TGTGCCAGCAGCCCGAAGCCCGGCTTCCAAGAGACCCAGTACTTC,CASSPKPGFQETQYF
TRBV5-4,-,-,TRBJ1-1,TGTGCCAGCAGCGTACCAGGGGTAGGGAATTCAAATGAAGCTTTCTTT,CASSVPGVGNSNEAFF
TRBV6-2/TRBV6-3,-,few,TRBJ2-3,TGTGCCAGCAGCTCTTGGGTGGGCACAGATACGCAGTATTTT,CASSSWVGTDTQYF
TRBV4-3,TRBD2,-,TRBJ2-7,TGCGCCAGCAGCTCCCGGACTAGCGGGGCCTACGAGCAGTACTTC,CASSSRTSGAYEQYF
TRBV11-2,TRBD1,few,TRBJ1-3,TGTGCCAGCAGCTTAGGCCCGACAGGGCCCGAAAACACCATATATTTT,CASSLGPTGPENTIYF
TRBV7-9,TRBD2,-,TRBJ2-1,TGTGCCAGCTTAGCGGGAGGTAATGAGCAGTTCTTC,CASLAGGNEQFF
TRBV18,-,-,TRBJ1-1,TGTGCCAGCTCACCATCGGTGGGGGGAGCTTTCTTT,CASSPSVGGAFF
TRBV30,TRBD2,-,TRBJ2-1,TGTGCCTGGAGCGGACTAGCGGGAGGGTGGCGGTTCTTC,CAWSGLAGGWRFF
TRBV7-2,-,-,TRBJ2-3,TGTGCCAGCAGCCCCTCCCAGATCGCAGATACGCAGTATTTT,CASSPSQIADTQYF
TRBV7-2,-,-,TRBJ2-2,TGTGCCAGCAGCTTATGGGGGAACACCGGGGAGCTGTTTTTT,CASSLWGNTGELFF